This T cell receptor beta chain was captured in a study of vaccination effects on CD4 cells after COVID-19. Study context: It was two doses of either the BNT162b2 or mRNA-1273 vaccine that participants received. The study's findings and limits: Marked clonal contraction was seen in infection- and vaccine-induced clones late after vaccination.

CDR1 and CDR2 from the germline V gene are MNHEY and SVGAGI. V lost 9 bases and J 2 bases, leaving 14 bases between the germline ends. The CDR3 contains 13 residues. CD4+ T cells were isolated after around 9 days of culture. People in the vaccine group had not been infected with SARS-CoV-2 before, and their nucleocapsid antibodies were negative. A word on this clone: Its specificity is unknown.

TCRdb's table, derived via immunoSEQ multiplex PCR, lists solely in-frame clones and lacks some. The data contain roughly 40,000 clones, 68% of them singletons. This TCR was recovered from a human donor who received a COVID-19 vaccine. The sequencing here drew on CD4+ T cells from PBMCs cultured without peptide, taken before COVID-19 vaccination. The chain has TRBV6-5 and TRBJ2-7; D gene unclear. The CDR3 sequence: CASQLGQTYEQYF. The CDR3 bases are TGTGCCAGTCAGTTAGGGCAGACCTACGAGCAGTACTTC.